Shown below are 5 T cell receptor beta chains from a single sample sequenced in a study of T-cell reconstitution after alpha-beta-depleted transplantation in children. For TCRbeta, the library was prepared with unique molecular identifiers. From the PCR reads, TCRdb called clonotypes with MiXCR, one entry per CDR3 protein. This table holds 490,000 or so distinct CDR3 sequences, around 13% found once. Sequences were derived from PBMCs from the stem cell graft donor, sampled from the stem cell graft. The receptors stem from a human donor who donated a stem cell graft to a child with combined immunodeficiency.

V and J are TRBV7-2 and TRBJ1-4, with 7 nucleotides matching TRBD1. V was pared by 3 bases and J by 7 bases, with 5 bases of the junction left unmatched. The CDR3 contains 14 residues. Germline lookup yields CDR1 SGHTA and CDR2 FQGNSA. The CDR3 DNA follows: TGTGCCAGCAGCTTTGGAGGGGGCGGTGAAAAACTGTTTTTT. Translated: CASSFGGGGEKLFF.

Regarding this clonotype: A single base separates this from a much larger clone, so it may be a read error. This chain connects TRBV11-2 to TRBJ2-1, with 16 bases identical to TRBD2. The CDR3 consists of 18 residues. Germline CDR1 is SGHAT and CDR2 is FQNNGV. After removal of 10 bases from V and 3 bases from J, the junction contained 12 bases not matched to a gene. The CDR3 DNA reads TGTGCCATCAGTCTTCCGGGACTAGCGGGAGGGATCTACAATGAGCAGTTCTTC. It encodes CAISLPGLAGGIYNEQFF. Full variable domain (outside the CDR3, taken from reference TRBV11-2 and TRBJ2-1): EAGVAQSPRYKIIEKRQSVAFWCNPISGHATLYWYQQILGQGPKLLIQFQNNGVVDDSQLPKDRFSAERLKGVDSTLKIQPAKLEDSAVYLCAISLPGLAGGIYNEQFFGPGTRLTVL.

This clonotype was counted only a few times. The gene calls are TRBV6-5 and TRBJ2-7; no clear D gene. Germline-derived CDR1 and CDR2 are MNHEY and SVGAGI. The CDR3 length is 14 residues. V was trimmed by 0 bases and J by 6 bases, leaving 12 bases between them. As DNA, the CDR3 is TGTGCCAGCAGTTACTCGGGGTTTCACCGCGAGCAGTACTTC. This encodes CASSYSGFHREQYF.

This clonotype was seen repeatedly, ten times or more. The genes are TRBV5-1 and TRBJ2-2; 8 bases align to TRBD1. CDR3 length equals 13 residues. Germline lookup yields CDR1 SGHRS and CDR2 YFSETQ. The V and J ends lost 9 bases and 1 base, in that order; junction bases with no gene match: 2. The CDR3 bases are TGCGCCACCGGGACAGGGAACACCGGGGAGCTGTTTTTT. Its protein is CATGTGNTGELFF.

V is TRBV7-2 and J is TRBJ2-5, with TRBD2 matching over 8 bases. Germline values: CDR1 SGHTA, CDR2 FQGNSA. The V segment lost 3 bases and the J segment 5 bases; nucleotides outside the gene matches: 14. CDR3 length: 17 amino acids. CDR3 nucleotides: TGTGCCAGCAGCTTTCCCGAGACAGCGGGAGCACGGGAGACCCAGTACTTC. It translates to CASSFPETAGARETQYF.